This is a list of T cell receptor beta chains from one sample in a study of cytomegalovirus exposure and HLA in healthy donors. The method was immunoSEQ multiplex PCR; TCRdb's version includes in-frame clones alone and lacks a portion of them. Of 120,000 to 150,000 clones detected, 70% to 80% appear once; the ten largest clones hold 8.8%. The specimen was PBMCs. These receptors all come from a woman aged 45-65 years in good health and CMV-seropositive. The CDR3 runs from the conserved cysteine through the conserved F or W. A D gene is named only where the DNA matches it firmly. Clone size is given for some rows only: seen once, a few or many times, or a class if the clone is expanded.

>TRBV19|TRBD1|TRBJ2-3|-
CASSPTGATDTQYF
TGTGCCAGTAGTCCAACAGGGGCGACAGATACGCAGTATTTT
>TRBV6-6|TRBD1|TRBJ1-5|-
CASWTGNQPQHF
TGTGCCAGCTGGACAGGGAATCAGCCCCAGCATTTT
>TRBV6-5|-|TRBJ2-5|-
CASTPPGSETQYF
TGTGCCAGCACCCCCCCGGGGTCGGAGACCCAGTACTTC
>TRBV7-8|TRBD1|TRBJ1-6|few
CASSQRTGVSYNSPLHF
TGTGCCAGCAGCCAACGAACAGGGGTCTCCTATAATTCACCCCTCCACTTT
>TRBV14|TRBD1|TRBJ2-1|-
CASSQPGQGANNEQFF
TGTGCCAGCAGCCAGCCGGGACAGGGGGCGAATAATGAGCAGTTCTTC
>TRBV9|TRBD1|TRBJ2-5|-
CASSGTGTGIQTQYF
TGTGCCAGCAGCGGGACAGGAACAGGGATCCAGACCCAGTACTTC
>TRBV19|-|TRBJ1-3|once
CASSTTSGGRGNTIYF
TGTGCCAGTAGCACTACCTCCGGGGGGCGCGGAAACACCATATATTTT
>TRBV5-4|TRBD1|TRBJ2-5|once
CASSFSQGALSETQYF
TGTGCCAGCAGCTTTTCACAGGGGGCTCTATCGGAGACCCAGTACTTC
>TRBV28|-|TRBJ2-3|-
CASSPHTDTQYF
TGTGCCAGCAGCCCCCACACAGATACGCAGTATTTT
>TRBV7-2|-|TRBJ2-2|-
CASSFIGTFHTGELFF
TGTGCCAGCAGTTTTATCGGGACATTTCACACCGGGGAGCTGTTTTTT
>TRBV29-1|-|TRBJ1-4|-
CSAGDLGEKLFF
TGCAGCGCGGGGGATCTGGGTGAAAAACTGTTTTTT
>TRBV5-4|-|TRBJ2-3|-
CASSSRVYTDTQYF
TGTGCCAGCAGCTCCCGGGTCTACACAGATACGCAGTATTTT
>TRBV4-3|-|TRBJ2-5|-
CASSQGLAGSAETQYF
TGCGCCAGCAGCCAAGGCCTGGCAGGGTCGGCGGAGACCCAGTACTTC
>TRBV7-2|-|TRBJ1-1|-
CASSLAAGRTPAFF
TGTGCCAGCAGCTTAGCAGCAGGCCGAACCCCAGCTTTCTTT
>TRBV30|-|TRBJ2-1|-
CAWSSSPLGQFF
TGTGCCTGGAGTTCGAGCCCCCTCGGGCAGTTCTTC
>TRBV9|TRBD1|TRBJ1-4|once
CASSSPGGWGEKLFF
TGTGCCAGCAGCTCACCAGGGGGTTGGGGTGAAAAACTGTTTTTT
>TRBV19|TRBD1|TRBJ2-7|once
CASTADRGNFYEQYF
TGTGCCAGTACCGCGGACAGGGGGAACTTCTACGAGCAGTACTTC
>TRBV9|TRBD1|TRBJ1-4|once
CASSGQGSANEKLFF
TGTGCCAGCAGCGGACAGGGGTCGGCTAATGAAAAACTGTTTTTT
>TRBV15|-|TRBJ2-7|-
CATSQFRATDEQYF
TGTGCCACCAGCCAATTTCGTGCCACGGACGAGCAGTACTTC
>TRBV7-9|-|TRBJ2-1|-
CASSAPRSSYNEQFF
TGTGCCAGCAGCGCTCCCCGGAGCTCCTACAATGAGCAGTTCTTC
>TRBV7-2|-|TRBJ1-1|-
CASSLGPGNTEAFF
TGTGCCAGCAGCTTAGGTCCAGGGAACACTGAAGCTTTCTTT
>TRBV10-3|-|TRBJ1-4|-
CAISEWGRTNEKLFF
TGTGCCATCAGTGAGTGGGGCCGCACGAATGAAAAACTGTTTTTT
>TRBV7-9|-|TRBJ2-7|-
CASSPPGSPDSYEQYF
TGTGCCAGCAGCCCACCAGGCAGTCCAGACTCCTACGAGCAGTACTTC
>TRBV7-8|-|TRBJ2-5|-
CASSLILGGPQETQYF
TGTGCCAGCAGCTTAATTTTGGGAGGTCCCCAAGAGACCCAGTACTTC
>TRBV5-6|-|TRBJ2-3|-
CASSLAEADTQYF
TGTGCCAGCAGCTTGGCCGAGGCAGATACGCAGTATTTT
>TRBV9|TRBD2|TRBJ2-1|-
CASSVAGTSGLDEQFF
TGTGCCAGCAGCGTAGCAGGGACTAGCGGTTTAGATGAGCAGTTCTTC
>TRBV19|TRBD1|TRBJ1-6|-
CASTRQGSYNSPLHF
TGTGCCAGTACTAGACAGGGCTCCTATAATTCACCCCTCCACTTT
>TRBV11-1|TRBD2|TRBJ2-1|-
CASSLLRGGQFF
TGTGCCAGCAGCTTATTGCGGGGGGGACAGTTCTTC
>TRBV2|-|TRBJ1-2|-
CASSEALGGRDGYTF
TGTGCCAGCAGTGAAGCGCTTGGGGGGAGGGATGGCTACACCTTC
>TRBV29-1|TRBD1|TRBJ2-7|-
CSVTSTGTSYEQYF
TGCAGCGTTACGTCGACAGGGACAAGCTACGAGCAGTACTTC
>TRBV6-6|-|TRBJ1-1|-
CASRTTDTVNTEAFF
TGTGCCAGCAGAACCACGGACACAGTGAACACTGAAGCTTTCTTT
>TRBV7-3|-|TRBJ2-3|-
CASSSHQQGDTQYF
TGTGCCAGCAGCTCGCATCAACAGGGAGATACGCAGTATTTT
>TRBV19|-|TRBJ1-1|-
CASNPGLNTEAFF
TGTGCCAGTAACCCAGGGCTAAACACTGAAGCTTTCTTT
>TRBV6-5|-|TRBJ1-2|-
CASSRTDYGYTF
TGTGCCAGCAGCCGGACAGACTATGGCTACACCTTC
>TRBV6-6|-|TRBJ1-4|medium-sized
CASSLRPTAPNEKLFF
TGTGCCAGCAGTCTCAGACCGACAGCGCCTAATGAAAAACTGTTTTTT
>TRBV9|TRBD1|TRBJ1-1|-
CASSPTGEGATEAFF
TGTGCCAGCAGCCCTACAGGGGAAGGGGCAACTGAAGCTTTCTTT
>TRBV7-9|-|TRBJ2-3|-
CASSLSGGLQRSDTQYF
TGTGCCAGCAGCCTTAGCGGTGGACTCCAGAGATCAGATACGCAGTATTTT
>TRBV29-1|-|TRBJ1-1|-
CSVYQVMNTEAFF
TGCAGCGTTTACCAGGTTATGAACACTGAAGCTTTCTTT
>TRBV4-1|-|TRBJ2-1|-
CASSRAGSINEQFF
TGCGCCAGCAGCCGGGCGGGGAGTATTAATGAGCAGTTCTTC
>TRBV5-1|-|TRBJ1-1|-
CASQPGGNTEAFF
TGCGCCAGCCAGCCCGGGGGGAACACTGAAGCTTTCTTT
>TRBV5-1|-|TRBJ2-7|-
CASSIQGFSYEQYF
TGCGCCAGCAGCATACAGGGTTTTTCCTACGAGCAGTACTTC
>TRBV27|TRBD2|TRBJ2-1|-
CASSWAVAGGGEQFF
TGTGCCAGCAGCTGGGCGGTAGCGGGGGGGGGTGAGCAGTTCTTC
>TRBV14|TRBD1|TRBJ2-3|-
CASSQDARGFRRDTQYF
TGTGCCAGCAGCCAAGACGCCAGGGGGTTTAGGAGGGATACGCAGTATTTT
>TRBV27|TRBD2|TRBJ2-7|-
CASSPLRDYPREQYF
TGTGCCAGCAGTCCCCTCCGGGACTACCCCCGGGAGCAGTACTTC
>TRBV28|TRBD1|TRBJ1-3|-
CASSRQGAQTGNTIYF
TGTGCCAGCAGTAGACAGGGGGCCCAAACTGGAAACACCATATATTTT
>TRBV29-1|-|TRBJ2-5|-
CSVRLQETQYF
TGCAGCGTTCGACTCCAAGAGACCCAGTACTTC
>TRBV5-4|-|TRBJ1-1|-
CASTERGIRTEAFF
TGTGCCAGCACCGAAAGGGGCATACGCACTGAAGCTTTCTTT
>TRBV10-1|TRBD1|TRBJ1-1|-
CASRSQGGTEAFF
TGCGCCAGCAGATCACAGGGGGGGACTGAAGCTTTCTTT
>TRBV11-2|TRBD2|TRBJ2-3|-
CASSSNRGGSTDTQYF
TGTGCCAGCAGCTCGAATCGCGGGGGGAGCACAGATACGCAGTATTTT
>TRBV30|-|TRBJ1-1|-
CAWSAGQNFGTEAFF
TGTGCCTGGAGTGCTGGACAGAATTTCGGAACTGAAGCTTTCTTT
>TRBV5-4|-|TRBJ1-2|-
CASSLDSVYGYTF
TGTGCCAGCAGCTTAGACAGTGTATATGGCTACACCTTC
>TRBV9|-|TRBJ2-5|-
CASSVLTRETQYF
TGTGCCAGCAGCGTCCTAACCCGAGAGACCCAGTACTTC
>TRBV7-9|-|TRBJ1-4|-
CASSLGDKSSEKLFF
TGTGCCAGCAGCTTAGGGGACAAATCTAGTGAAAAACTGTTTTTT
>TRBV5-4|-|TRBJ2-7|-
CASSSITGEQYF
TGTGCCAGCAGCTCCATCACAGGAGAGCAGTACTTC
>TRBV7-2|TRBD2|TRBJ2-1|-
CASSSSGVSYNEQFF
TGTGCCAGCAGCTCTAGCGGGGTCTCCTACAATGAGCAGTTCTTC
>TRBV19|TRBD2|TRBJ2-5|-
CASSHPRGAGERETQYF
TGTGCCAGTAGTCACCCTCGCGGGGCGGGGGAGAGAGAGACCCAGTACTTC
>TRBV20-1|-|TRBJ2-7|-
CSAEVLYEQYF
TGCAGTGCAGAGGTCCTTTACGAGCAGTACTTC